These T cell receptor beta chains were read from a single sample in a study of blood T cell repertoires in COVID-19. TCRdb's copy holds only in-frame clones and misses some; the assay was immunoSEQ multiplex PCR. This sample has fewer than 300,000 clones, with around 86% found just once. The sample was peripheral blood. These receptor sequences come from a woman in her forties who had recovered from COVID-19. The CDR3 runs from the conserved cysteine through the conserved F or W. The D gene is left open where the match is weak. Expanded clones are given a class, and other clones once, few, many or no size at all.

V	size	D	J	DNA	CDR3
TRBV9	.	.	TRBJ2-2	TGTGCCAGCAGCGCAAATAGCGGCATTTGGGGGTTAATGAACACCGGGGAGCTGTTTTTT	CASSANSGIWGLMNTGELFF
TRBV30	.	.	TRBJ1-2	TGTGCCTCCAGTAGGGGCTATGGCTACACCTTC	CASSRGYGYTF
TRBV20-1	.	.	TRBJ2-5	TGCAGTGCTAGTGGAGATGTTCAGACTATAGGGGGGGTCCAAGAGACCCAGTACTTC	CSASGDVQTIGGVQETQYF
TRBV15	.	.	TRBJ1-2	TGTGCCACCAGCAAGGAGGGAGGCTACACCTTC	CATSKEGGYTF
TRBV29-1	.	TRBD1	TRBJ1-1	TGCAGCGTCCTCGGGCACAGGGGGAGGAACACTGAAGCTTTCTTT	CSVLGHRGRNTEAFF
TRBV5-6	.	TRBD1	TRBJ2-5	TGTGCCAGCAGGGGACAGATCTTTGAGGCCGAAGTTGCCCAGTACTTC	CASRGQIFEAEVAQYF
TRBV4-1	.	.	TRBJ2-1	TGCGCCAGCAGCCAAGGGGGGGGCATCTACAATGAGCAGTTCTTC	CASSQGGGIYNEQFF
TRBV6-5	.	.	TRBJ1-2	TGTGCCAGCAGTTACCCGGCCGGGGGATCCTATGGCTACACCTTC	CASSYPAGGSYGYTF
TRBV5-1	.	TRBD1	TRBJ2-5	TGCGCCAGCAGGTTCGGGACAGTCCAAGAGACCCAGTACTTC	CASRFGTVQETQYF
TRBV4-3	.	TRBD1	TRBJ1-4	TGCGCCAGCAGCCAAGTCCGGGACAGGGCGTTTAATGAAAAACTGTTTTTT	CASSQVRDRAFNEKLFF
TRBV7-2	.	TRBD2	TRBJ2-2	TGTGCCAGCAGCTTCAAAGCGGGGGGGTTAAACGGGGAGCTGTTTTTT	CASSFKAGGLNGELFF
TRBV6-5	.	.	TRBJ1-6	TGTGCCAGCAGTTTAGGACAGCCCCCACCCCTCCACTTT	CASSLGQPPPLHF
TRBV10-3	.	.	TRBJ2-3	TGTGCCATCACCCCCGCGCTTGGTACGCAGTATTTT	CAITPALGTQYF
TRBV4-3	.	.	TRBJ2-6	TGCGCCAGCAGCCAGGAGCTCGGGGCTGGGGCCAACGTCCTGACTTTC	CASSQELGAGANVLTF
TRBV9	.	.	TRBJ1-6	TGTGCCAGCAGCGTGGGCCCCCAGGGGTATAATTCACCCCTCCACTTT	CASSVGPQGYNSPLHF
TRBV5-6	few	TRBD1	TRBJ1-6	TGTGCCAGCAGCTTGCGACCGGGCGGGACAGGGTCTTCACCCCTCCACTTT	CASSLRPGGTGSSPLHF
TRBV5-1	.	TRBD2	TRBJ2-1	TGCGCCAGCAGCCGGGGACTAGATGGTGGGGGTGAGCAGTTCTTC	CASSRGLDGGGEQFF
TRBV6-2/TRBV6-3	.	.	TRBJ1-1	TGTGCCAGCAGTTACTCGATTCCGGGTCGGGGCACTGAAGCTTTCTTT	CASSYSIPGRGTEAFF
TRBV30	.	.	TRBJ1-2	TGTGCCTGGAGTGCCCCCGGAAGGGGATATGGCTACACCTTC	CAWSAPGRGYGYTF
TRBV30	.	.	TRBJ1-6	TGTGCCTGGAGTGTTAAGCGGCCGCCCCTCCACTTT	CAWSVKRPPLHF
TRBV5-4	.	.	TRBJ2-2	TGTGCCAGCAGCCTGAGGGAGGCCGGGGAGCTGTTTTTT	CASSLREAGELFF
TRBV5-4	.	TRBD1	TRBJ2-7	TGTGCCAGCAGCTCGACAGGACAGGGAGAGAACGAGCAGTACTTC	CASSSTGQGENEQYF
TRBV11-2	.	.	TRBJ2-7	TGTGCCAGCAGCCCCCGACGAGCAGGGGAGTGGCGTTACGAGCAGTACTTC	CASSPRRAGEWRYEQYF
TRBV9	.	.	TRBJ2-2	TGTGCCAGCAGCGCATCAATCGGGGAGCTGTTTTTT	CASSASIGELFF
TRBV4-2	.	.	TRBJ1-1	TGTGCCAGCAGCCAACCCAGCGGGTCTTTTCGGGGCACTGAAGCTTTCTTT	CASSQPSGSFRGTEAFF
TRBV7-2	.	TRBD1	TRBJ2-2	TGTGCCAGCAGCTATAGGACAGGGAGAGTAAACGGCGGGGAGCTGTTTTTT	CASSYRTGRVNGGELFF
TRBV5-6	few	TRBD1	TRBJ1-6	TGTGCCAGCAGCGCATACAGGGACAGGGGAAACTCCTATAATTCACCCCTCCACTTT	CASSAYRDRGNSYNSPLHF
TRBV7-6	.	TRBD1	TRBJ2-3	TGTGCCAGCAGCTACCACGATGGGGGACAGAAGGATACGCAGTATTTT	CASSYHDGGQKDTQYF
TRBV10-1	once	.	TRBJ1-2	TGCGCCAGCAGGTTCTGTCTCCCGGGCTACACCTTC	CASRFCLPGYTF
TRBV7-9	.	TRBD1	TRBJ1-4	TGTGCCAGCAGCTTAACAGGGGGCGGTGAAAAACTGTTTTTT	CASSLTGGGEKLFF
TRBV6-2/TRBV6-3	.	TRBD2	TRBJ2-3	TGTGCCAGCAGTGTGTGGACTAGCCTTACAGATACGCAGTATTTT	CASSVWTSLTDTQYF
TRBV4-3	.	.	TRBJ2-7	TGCGCCAGCAGCCCTACCCTCCCGGGGTGGGCAGTCGTCGAGCAGTACTTC	CASSPTLPGWAVVEQYF
TRBV6-5	.	.	TRBJ1-5	TGTGCCAGCAGTCCGCCGAGGTATAGCAATCAGCCCCAGCATTTT	CASSPPRYSNQPQHF
TRBV9	.	.	TRBJ1-2	TGTGCCAGCACCGTTCGTGCTAACTATGGCTACACCTTC	CASTVRANYGYTF
TRBV6-2/TRBV6-3	few	TRBD2	TRBJ2-1	TGTGCCAGCAGTTATGGGGGGGGGAGACGGGAGCAGTTCTTC	CASSYGGGRREQFF
TRBV6-2/TRBV6-3	.	TRBD2	TRBJ2-3	TGTGCCAGCAGTTACCACCGACTAGCGGGGCCGGGAGATACGCAGTATTTT	CASSYHRLAGPGDTQYF
TRBV10-3	.	TRBD1	TRBJ2-1	TGTGCCATCAGTGAGTCACAGGGGAATGAGCAGTTCTTC	CAISESQGNEQFF
TRBV5-8	.	.	TRBJ1-1	TGTGCCAGCAGCCCGACCCGCGACAGCCGGAACACTGAAGCTTTCTTT	CASSPTRDSRNTEAFF
TRBV7-9	.	.	TRBJ1-4	TGTGCCAGCAGCCCCCCTGTGGGCGTCTGTCCGTTTTTT	CASSPPVGVCPFF
TRBV6-1	.	TRBD2	TRBJ2-5	TGTGCCAGCAGTGAAGGGACTAGCGGGGGTGAGACCCAGTACTTC	CASSEGTSGGETQYF
TRBV6-5	.	.	TRBJ2-5	TGTGCCAGCAGTTACTCGATTACTAAGACCCAGTACTTC	CASSYSITKTQYF
TRBV5-1	.	.	TRBJ2-7	TGCGCCAGCAGCCCCAACGGATTACCCTACTACTACGAGCAGTACTTC	CASSPNGLPYYYEQYF
TRBV5-4	.	.	TRBJ2-2	TGTGCCAGCAGGCTGCGCCCGAACACCGGGGAGCTGTTTTTT	CASRLRPNTGELFF
TRBV19	.	TRBD2	TRBJ2-1	TGTGCCAGTAGTTTCGGGGGGAACAATGAGCAGTTCTTC	CASSFGGNNEQFF